This T cell receptor (beta chain) was found in a study of CD8 T cells in ankylosing spondylitis. Germline loops: CDR1 LGHNA, CDR2 YSLEER. The V end was cut by 2 bases, the J end by 0 bases, with 11 bases between. The length of the CDR3 is 16 residues. As regards this clonotype: The antigen is undetermined.

In making TCR beta libraries, quantitative 5'-RACE with molecular barcodes was used. TCRdb analysed the 5' RACE reads with MiXCR anew, one entry per CDR3 protein. The sample lists 330,000 or so distinct CDR3 sequences, under 8.5% occurring once. Study observations and caveats: A TCR beta motif of several highly homologous variants seemed to mark ankylosing spondylitis blood. Matched ankylosing spondylitis synovial fluid reportedly contained a significantly enriched population of disease-linked clones. CD8+ by phenotype, disease-linked clones were relatively rare in peripheral blood.

The chain combines TRBV4-3 with TRBJ2-1; D is possibly TRBD2 (5 bases). The sequenced sample was blood, either unsorted or a sorted T cell fraction (not recorded which). This TCR derives from a male donor with ankylosing spondylitis. The CDR3 nucleotides read TGCGCCAGCAGCCAATGGGAGCAGAGCTCCTACAATGAGCAGTTCTTC. This codes for CASSQWEQSSYNEQFF.